The text below deals with one T cell receptor beta chain. This sample stems from a study of T cells after yellow fever vaccination. The CDR3 has 14 residues. Trimming cost V 3 bases and J 5 bases, with 17 bases left between them. Germline V lookup: CDR1 DFQATT, CDR2 SNEGSKA (reference sequence). TCRdb recomputed calls from the 5' RACE reads with MiXCR, one row per CDR3 protein. The table records approximately 250,000 distinct CDR3 sequences, 5.2% of them present only once. Sequences were derived from CD4+ T cells sorted from PBMCs, sampled on the day of the yellow fever booster vaccination. The receptor comes from a man in his late teens or twenties who received the YFV17D yellow fever vaccine. The V and J genes are TRBV20-1 and TRBJ2-7; D might be TRBD1 (6 bases). The CDR3 protein is CSARGQGYIHEQYV. In DNA form, the CDR3 reads TGCAGTGCTAGGGGCCAGGGGTACATCCACGAGCAGTACGTC.